This T cell receptor beta chain came from a study of blood T cell repertoires in COVID-19. Looking at the study overall: Samples taken during acute and convalescent COVID-19 were collected in the United States, Italy and Spain.

Some clones are missing from TCRdb's copy, which holds only in-frame ones; the method was immunoSEQ multiplex PCR. Of over 200,000 clones listed, over 75% are singletons. V was pared by 5 bases and J by 2 bases, with 10 bases between. Germline V lookup: CDR1 LNHDA, CDR2 SQIVND (reference sequence). CDR3 length: 13 amino acids. This receptor was taken from a man aged 40-50 years with active or convalescent COVID-19. Input material: peripheral blood. This rearrangement joins TRBV19 to TRBJ2-7, with a weak D call TRBD2 (5 bases). The CDR3 loop reads CASSVGLPYEQYF. The CDR3 region has the DNA TGTGCCAGTAGTGTCGGACTTCCCTACGAGCAGTACTTC.